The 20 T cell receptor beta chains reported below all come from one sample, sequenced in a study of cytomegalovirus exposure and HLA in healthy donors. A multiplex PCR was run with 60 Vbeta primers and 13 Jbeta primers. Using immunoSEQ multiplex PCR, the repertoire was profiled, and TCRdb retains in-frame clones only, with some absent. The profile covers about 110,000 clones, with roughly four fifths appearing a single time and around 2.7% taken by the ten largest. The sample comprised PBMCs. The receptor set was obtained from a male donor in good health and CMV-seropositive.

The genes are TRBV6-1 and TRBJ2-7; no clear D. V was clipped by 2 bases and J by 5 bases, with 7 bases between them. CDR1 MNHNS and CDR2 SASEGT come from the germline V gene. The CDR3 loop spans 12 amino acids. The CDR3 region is CASSESPHEQYF. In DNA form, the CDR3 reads TGTGCCAGCAGTGAATCTCCCCACGAGCAGTACTTC.

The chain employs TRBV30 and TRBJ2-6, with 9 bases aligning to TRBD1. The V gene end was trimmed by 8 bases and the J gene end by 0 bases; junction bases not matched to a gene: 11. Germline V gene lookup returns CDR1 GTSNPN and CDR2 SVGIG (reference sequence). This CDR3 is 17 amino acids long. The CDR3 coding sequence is TGTGCCCGTCCGACAGGGGGTGGTGGCTCTGGGGCCAACGTCCTGACTTTC. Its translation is CARPTGGGGSGANVLTF. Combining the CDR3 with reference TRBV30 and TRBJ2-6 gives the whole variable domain SQTIHQWPATLVQPVGSPLSLECTVEGTSNPNLYWYRQAAGRGLQLLFYSVGIGQISSEVPQNLSASRPQDRQFILSSKKLLLSDSGFYLCARPTGGGGSGANVLTFGAGSRLTVL.

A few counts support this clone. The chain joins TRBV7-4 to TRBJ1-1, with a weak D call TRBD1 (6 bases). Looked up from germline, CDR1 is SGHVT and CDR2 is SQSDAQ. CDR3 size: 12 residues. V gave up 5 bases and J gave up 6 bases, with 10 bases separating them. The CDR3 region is CASSLQGAEAFF. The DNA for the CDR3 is TGTGCCAGCAGCCTACAGGGCGCTGAAGCTTTCTTT.

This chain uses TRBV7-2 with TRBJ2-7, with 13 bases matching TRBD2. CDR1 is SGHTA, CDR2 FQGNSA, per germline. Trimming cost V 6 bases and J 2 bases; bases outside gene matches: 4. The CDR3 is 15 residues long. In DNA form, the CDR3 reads TGTGCCAGCAGTGTGGGGACTAGCGGGGCCTACGAGCAGTACTTC. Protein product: CASSVGTSGAYEQYF.

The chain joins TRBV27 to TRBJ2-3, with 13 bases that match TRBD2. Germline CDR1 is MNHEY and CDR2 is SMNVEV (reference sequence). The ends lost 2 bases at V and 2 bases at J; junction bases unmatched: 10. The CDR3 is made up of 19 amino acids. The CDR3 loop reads CASSLGEGLAGPTTDTQYF. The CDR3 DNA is TGTGCCAGCAGTTTAGGCGAGGGACTAGCGGGACCAACCACAGATACGCAGTATTTT.

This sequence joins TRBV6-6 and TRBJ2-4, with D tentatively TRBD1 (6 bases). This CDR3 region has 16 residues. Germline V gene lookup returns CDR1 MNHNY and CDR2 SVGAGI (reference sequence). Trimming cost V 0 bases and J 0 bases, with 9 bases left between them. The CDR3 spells CASSYSRTVAKNIQYF. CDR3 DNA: TGTGCCAGCAGTTACTCCAGGACAGTAGCCAAAAACATTCAGTACTTC.

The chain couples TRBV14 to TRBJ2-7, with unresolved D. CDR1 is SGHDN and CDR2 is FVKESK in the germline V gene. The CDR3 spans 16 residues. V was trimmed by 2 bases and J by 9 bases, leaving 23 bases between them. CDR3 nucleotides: TGTGCCAGCAGCCAAAGTTTGGCGGTGAGATTTCTCGGGCAGTACTTC. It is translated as CASSQSLAVRFLGQYF. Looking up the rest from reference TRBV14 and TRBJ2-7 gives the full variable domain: EAGVTQFPSHSVIEKGQTVTLRCDPISGHDNLYWYRRVMGKEIKFLLHFVKESKQDESGMPNNRFLAERTGGTYSTLKVQPAELEDSGVYFCASSQSLAVRFLGQYFGPGTRLTVT.

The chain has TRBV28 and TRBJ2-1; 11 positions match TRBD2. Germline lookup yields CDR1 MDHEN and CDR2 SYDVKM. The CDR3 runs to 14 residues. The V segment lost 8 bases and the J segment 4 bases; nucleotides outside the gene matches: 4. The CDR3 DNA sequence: TGTGCCAGCCGACTAGCGGGATCGTACAATGAGCAGTTCTTC. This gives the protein CASRLAGSYNEQFF.

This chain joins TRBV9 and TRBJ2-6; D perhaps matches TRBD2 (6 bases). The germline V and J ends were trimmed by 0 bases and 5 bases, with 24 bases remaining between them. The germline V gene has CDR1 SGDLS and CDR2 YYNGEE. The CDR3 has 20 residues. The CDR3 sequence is CASSVADRASAAWWANVLTF. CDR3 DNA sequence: TGTGCCAGCAGCGTAGCCGATCGGGCTAGCGCCGCTTGGTGGGCCAACGTCCTGACTTTC.

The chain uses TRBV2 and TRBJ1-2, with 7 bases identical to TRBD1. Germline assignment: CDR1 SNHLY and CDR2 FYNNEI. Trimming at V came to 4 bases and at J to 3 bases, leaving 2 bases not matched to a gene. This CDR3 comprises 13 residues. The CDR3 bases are TGTGCCAGCAGTGTTGGGACAGACTATGGCTACACCTTC. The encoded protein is CASSVGTDYGYTF.

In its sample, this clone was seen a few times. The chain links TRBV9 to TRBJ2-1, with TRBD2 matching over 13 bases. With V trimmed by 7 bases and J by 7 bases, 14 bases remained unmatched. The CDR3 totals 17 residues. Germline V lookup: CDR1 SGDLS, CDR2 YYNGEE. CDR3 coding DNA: TGTGCCAGCGGCCTTCGGACTAGCGGGAGTGAGTCAAATGAGCAGTTCTTC. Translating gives CASGLRTSGSESNEQFF. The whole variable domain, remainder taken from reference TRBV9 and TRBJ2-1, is DSGVTQTPKHLITATGQRVTLRCSPRSGDLSVYWYQQSLDQGLQFLIQYYNGEERAKGNILERFSAQQFPDLHSELNLSSLELGDSALYFCASGLRTSGSESNEQFFGPGTRLTVL.

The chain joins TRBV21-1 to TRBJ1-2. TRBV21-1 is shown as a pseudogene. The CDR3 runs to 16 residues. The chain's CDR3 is CASSKKSPLTNYGYTF. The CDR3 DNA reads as TGTGCCAGCAGCAAAAAGAGCCCCTTGACTAACTATGGCTACACCTTC.

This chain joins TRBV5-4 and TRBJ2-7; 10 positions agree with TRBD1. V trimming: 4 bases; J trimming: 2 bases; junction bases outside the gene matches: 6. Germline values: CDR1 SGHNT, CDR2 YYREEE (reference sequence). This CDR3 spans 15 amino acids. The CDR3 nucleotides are TGTGCCAGCAGCCAAGAAGGGACAGGGGCCTACGAGCAGTACTTC. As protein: CASSQEGTGAYEQYF.

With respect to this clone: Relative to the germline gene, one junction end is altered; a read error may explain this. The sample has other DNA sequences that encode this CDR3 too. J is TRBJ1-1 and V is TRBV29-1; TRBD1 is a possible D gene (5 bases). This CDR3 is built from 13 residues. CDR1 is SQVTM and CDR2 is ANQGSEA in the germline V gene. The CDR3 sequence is CSVYQGPNTEAFF. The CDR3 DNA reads TGCAGCGTTTACCAGGGCCCGAACACTGAAGCTTTCTTC. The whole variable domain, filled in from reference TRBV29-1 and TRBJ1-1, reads SAVISQKPSRDICQRGTSLTIQCQVDSQVTMMFWYRQQPGQSLTLIATANQGSEATYESGFVIDKFPISRPNLTFSTLTVSNMSPEDSSIYLCSVYQGPNTEAFFGQGTRLTVV.

CDR3 protein: CSVESGRLAQETQYF. The DNA of the CDR3 is TGCAGCGTTGAGAGCGGGAGACTAGCACAAGAGACCCAGTACTTC. The gene calls are TRBV29-1 and TRBJ2-5; TRBD2 matches at 8 bases. J gave up 2 bases and V 3 bases, and 8 bases lay outside the gene matches. There are 15 residues in the CDR3. Germline CDR1 SQVTM, CDR2 ANQGSEA.

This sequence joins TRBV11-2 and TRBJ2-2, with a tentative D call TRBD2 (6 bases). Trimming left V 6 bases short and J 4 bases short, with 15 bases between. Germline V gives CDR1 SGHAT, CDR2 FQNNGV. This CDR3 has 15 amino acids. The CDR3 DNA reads TGTGCCAGCAGTTACAGACTAGGAGGCACCGGGGAGCTGTTTTTT. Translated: CASSYRLGGTGELFF.

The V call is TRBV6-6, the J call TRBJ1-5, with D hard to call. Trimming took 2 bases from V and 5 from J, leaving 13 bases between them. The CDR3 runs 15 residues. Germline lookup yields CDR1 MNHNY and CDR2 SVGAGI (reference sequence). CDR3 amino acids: CASSYPQTRYQPQHF. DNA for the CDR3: TGTGCCAGCAGTTACCCCCAGACAAGGTATCAGCCCCAGCATTTT.

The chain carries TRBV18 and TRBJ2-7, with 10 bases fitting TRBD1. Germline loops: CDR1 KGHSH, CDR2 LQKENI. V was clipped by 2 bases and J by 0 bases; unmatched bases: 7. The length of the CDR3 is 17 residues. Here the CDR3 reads CASSPAGQGVTSYEQYF. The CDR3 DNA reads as TGTGCCAGCTCACCAGCAGGACAGGGGGTAACCTCCTACGAGCAGTACTTC.

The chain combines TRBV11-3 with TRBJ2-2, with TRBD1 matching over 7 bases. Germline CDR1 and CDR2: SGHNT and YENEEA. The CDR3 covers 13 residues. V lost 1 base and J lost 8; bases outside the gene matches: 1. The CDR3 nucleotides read TGTGCCAGCAGCTTAGCGGACAGGGGGGAGCTGTTTTTT. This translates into CASSLADRGELFF.

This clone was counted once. The CDR3 DNA reads TGTGCCAGCAGCCAAGGGACATCCGAATCACCCCTCCACTTT. Its translation is CASSQGTSESPLHF. V usage is TRBV4-2 and J usage is TRBJ1-6; D might be TRBD1 (5 bases). The CDR3 totals 14 residues. Trimming pared 1 base from V and 10 bases from J, leaving 11 bases between. Germline-derived CDR1 and CDR2 are LGHNA and YNFKEQ.